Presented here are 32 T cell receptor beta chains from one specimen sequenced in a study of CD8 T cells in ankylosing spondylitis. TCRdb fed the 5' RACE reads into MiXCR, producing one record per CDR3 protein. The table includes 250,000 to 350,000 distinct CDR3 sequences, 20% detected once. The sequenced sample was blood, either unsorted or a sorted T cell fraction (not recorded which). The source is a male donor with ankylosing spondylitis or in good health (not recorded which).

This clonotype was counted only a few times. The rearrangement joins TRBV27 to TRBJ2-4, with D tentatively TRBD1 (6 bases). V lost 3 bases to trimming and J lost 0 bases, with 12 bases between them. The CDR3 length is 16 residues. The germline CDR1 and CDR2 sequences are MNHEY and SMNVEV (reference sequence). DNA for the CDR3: TGTGCCAGCAGTTTTATCCAGGGGCTAGCCAAAAACATTCAGTACTTC. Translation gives CASSFIQGLAKNIQYF.

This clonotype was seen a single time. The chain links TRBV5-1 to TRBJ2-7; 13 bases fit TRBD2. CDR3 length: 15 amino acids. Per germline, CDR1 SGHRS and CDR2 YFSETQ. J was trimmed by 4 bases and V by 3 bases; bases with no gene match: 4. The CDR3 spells CASSSGTSGDYEQYV. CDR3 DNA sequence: TGCGCCAGCAGCTCGGGGACTAGCGGGGATTACGAGCAGTACGTC.

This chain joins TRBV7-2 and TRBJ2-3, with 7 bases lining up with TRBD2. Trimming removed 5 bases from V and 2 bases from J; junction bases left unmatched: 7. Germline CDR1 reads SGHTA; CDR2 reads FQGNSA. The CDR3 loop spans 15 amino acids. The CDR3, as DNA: TGTGCCAGCAGCCACGGGCGGGGGACCACAGATACGCAGTATTTT. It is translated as CASSHGRGTTDTQYF.

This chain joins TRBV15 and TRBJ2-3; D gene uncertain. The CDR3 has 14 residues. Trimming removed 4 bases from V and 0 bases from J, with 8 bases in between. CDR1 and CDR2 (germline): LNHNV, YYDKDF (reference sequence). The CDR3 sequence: CATSTPLSTDTQYF. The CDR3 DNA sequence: TGTGCCACCAGCACACCCCTCAGCACAGATACGCAGTATTTT.

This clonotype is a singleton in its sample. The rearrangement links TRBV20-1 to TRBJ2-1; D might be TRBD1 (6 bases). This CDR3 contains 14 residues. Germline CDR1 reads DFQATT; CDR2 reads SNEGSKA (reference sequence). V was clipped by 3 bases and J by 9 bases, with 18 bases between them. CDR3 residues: CSARPSTGMAEQFF. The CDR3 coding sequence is TGCAGTGCTAGGCCATCTACAGGGATGGCTGAGCAGTTCTTC.

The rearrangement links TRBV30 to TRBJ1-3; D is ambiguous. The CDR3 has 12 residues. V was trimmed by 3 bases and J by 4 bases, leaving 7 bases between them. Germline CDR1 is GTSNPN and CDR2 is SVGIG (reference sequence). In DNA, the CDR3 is TGTGCCTGGAGCGAGGCAGGAAACACCATATATTTT. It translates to CAWSEAGNTIYF.

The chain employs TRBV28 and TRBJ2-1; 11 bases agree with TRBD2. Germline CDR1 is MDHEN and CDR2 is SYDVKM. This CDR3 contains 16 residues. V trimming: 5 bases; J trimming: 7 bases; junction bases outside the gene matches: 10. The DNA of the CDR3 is TGTGCCAGCAGTGGGTGGAGACTAGCGGGATTAAATGAGCAGTTCTTC. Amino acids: CASSGWRLAGLNEQFF.

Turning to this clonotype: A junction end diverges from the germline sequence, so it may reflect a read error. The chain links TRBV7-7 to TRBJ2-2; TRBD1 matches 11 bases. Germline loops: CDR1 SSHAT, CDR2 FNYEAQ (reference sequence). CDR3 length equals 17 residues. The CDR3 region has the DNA TGTGCTAGCAGCTCCCGGACAGGGGGCAGGAACACCGGGGAGCTGTTTTTT. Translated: CASSSRTGGRNTGELFF.

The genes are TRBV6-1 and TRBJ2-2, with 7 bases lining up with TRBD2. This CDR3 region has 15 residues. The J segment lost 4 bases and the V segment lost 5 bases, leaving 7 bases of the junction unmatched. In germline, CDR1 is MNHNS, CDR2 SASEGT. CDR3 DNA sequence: TGTGCCAGCAGTCCCACTAGCGAGGCCACCGGGGAGCTGTTTTTT. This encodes CASSPTSEATGELFF.

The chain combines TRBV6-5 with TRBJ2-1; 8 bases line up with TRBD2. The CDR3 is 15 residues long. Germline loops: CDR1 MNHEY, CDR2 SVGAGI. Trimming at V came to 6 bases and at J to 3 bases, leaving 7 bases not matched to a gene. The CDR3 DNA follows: TGTGCCAGCAGACTCGGGGGGGCTAGCTACAATGAGCAGTTCTTC. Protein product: CASRLGGASYNEQFF.

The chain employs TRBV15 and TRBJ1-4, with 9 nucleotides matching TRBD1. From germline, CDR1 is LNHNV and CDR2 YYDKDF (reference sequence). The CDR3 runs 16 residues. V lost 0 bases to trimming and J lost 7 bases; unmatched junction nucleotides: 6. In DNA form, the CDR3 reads TGTGCCACCAGCAGAGATTTCGGGACAGGGCGTGAAAAACTGTTTTTT. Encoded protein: CATSRDFGTGREKLFF.

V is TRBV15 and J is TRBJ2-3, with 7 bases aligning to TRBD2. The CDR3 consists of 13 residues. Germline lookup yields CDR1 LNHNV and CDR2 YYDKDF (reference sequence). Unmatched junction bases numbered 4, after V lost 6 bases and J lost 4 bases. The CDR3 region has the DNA TGTGCCACCAGAGGCCGGGGGGCAGATACGCAGTATTTT. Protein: CATRGRGADTQYF.

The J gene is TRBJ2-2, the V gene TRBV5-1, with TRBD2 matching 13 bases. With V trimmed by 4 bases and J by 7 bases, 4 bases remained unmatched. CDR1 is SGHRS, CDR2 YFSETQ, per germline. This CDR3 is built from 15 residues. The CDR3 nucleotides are TGCGCCAGCAGCCCGGGACTAGCGGGATTCGGGGAGCTGTTTTTT. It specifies CASSPGLAGFGELFF. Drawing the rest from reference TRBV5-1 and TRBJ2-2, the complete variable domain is KAGVTQTPRYLIKTRGQQVTLSCSPISGHRSVSWYQQTPGQGLQFLFEYFSETQRNKGNFPGRFSGRQFSNSRSEMNVSTLELGDSALYLCASSPGLAGFGELFFGEGSRLTVL.

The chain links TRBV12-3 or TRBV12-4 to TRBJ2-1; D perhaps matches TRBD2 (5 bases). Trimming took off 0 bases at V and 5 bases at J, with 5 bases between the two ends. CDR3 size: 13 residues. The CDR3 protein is CASSLARDNEQFF. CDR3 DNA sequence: TGTGCCAGCAGTTTAGCGCGGGACAATGAGCAGTTCTTC.

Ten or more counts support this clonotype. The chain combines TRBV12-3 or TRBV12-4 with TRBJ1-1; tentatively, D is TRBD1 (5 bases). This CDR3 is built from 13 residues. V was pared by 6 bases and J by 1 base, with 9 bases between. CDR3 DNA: TGTGCCAGCAGCAAGCAGGGGAACACTGAAGCTTTCTTT. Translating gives CASSKQGNTEAFF.

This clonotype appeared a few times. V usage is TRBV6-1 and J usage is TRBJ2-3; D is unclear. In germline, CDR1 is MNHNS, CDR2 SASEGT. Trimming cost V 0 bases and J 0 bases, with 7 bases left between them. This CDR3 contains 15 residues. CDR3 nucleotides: TGTGCCAGCAGTGAAGCGGGCCCTAGCACAGATACGCAGTATTTT. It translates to CASSEAGPSTDTQYF.

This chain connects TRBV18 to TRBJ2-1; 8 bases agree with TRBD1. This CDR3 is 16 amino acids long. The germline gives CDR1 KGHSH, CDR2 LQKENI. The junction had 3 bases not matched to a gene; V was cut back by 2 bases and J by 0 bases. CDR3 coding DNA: TGTGCCAGCTCACCAATACAGGGGGGCTCCTACAATGAGCAGTTCTTC. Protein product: CASSPIQGGSYNEQFF. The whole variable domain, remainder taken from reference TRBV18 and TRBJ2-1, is NAGVMQNPRHLVRRRGQEARLRCSPMKGHSHVYWYRQLPEEGLKFMVYLQKENIIDESGMPKERFSAEFPKEGPSILRIQQVVRGDSAAYFCASSPIQGGSYNEQFFGPGTRLTVL.

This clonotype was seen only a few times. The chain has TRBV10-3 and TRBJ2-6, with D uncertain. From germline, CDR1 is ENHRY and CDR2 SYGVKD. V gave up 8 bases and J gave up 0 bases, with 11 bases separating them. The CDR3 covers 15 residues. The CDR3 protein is CAISQAASGANVLTF. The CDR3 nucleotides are TGTGCCATCTCCCAGGCCGCCTCTGGGGCCAACGTCCTGACTTTC.

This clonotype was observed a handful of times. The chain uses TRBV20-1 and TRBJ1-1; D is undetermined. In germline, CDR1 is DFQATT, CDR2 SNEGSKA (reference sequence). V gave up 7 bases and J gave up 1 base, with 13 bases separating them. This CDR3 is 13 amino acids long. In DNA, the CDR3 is TGCAGTGGGATACACACACCGAACACTGAAGCTTTCTTT. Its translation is CSGIHTPNTEAFF.

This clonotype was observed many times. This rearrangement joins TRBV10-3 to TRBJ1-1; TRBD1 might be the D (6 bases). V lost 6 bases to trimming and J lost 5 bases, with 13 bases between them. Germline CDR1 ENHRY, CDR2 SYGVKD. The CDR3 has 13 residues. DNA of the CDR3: TGTGCCATCAGGATGACAGGTAGGACTGAAGCTTTCTTT. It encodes CAIRMTGRTEAFF.

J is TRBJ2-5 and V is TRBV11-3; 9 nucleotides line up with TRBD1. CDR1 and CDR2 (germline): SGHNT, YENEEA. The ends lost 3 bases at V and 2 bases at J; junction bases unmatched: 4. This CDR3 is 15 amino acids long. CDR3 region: CASSLGTGKQETQYF. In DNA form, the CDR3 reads TGTGCCAGCAGCTTGGGGACAGGGAAACAAGAGACCCAGTACTTC.

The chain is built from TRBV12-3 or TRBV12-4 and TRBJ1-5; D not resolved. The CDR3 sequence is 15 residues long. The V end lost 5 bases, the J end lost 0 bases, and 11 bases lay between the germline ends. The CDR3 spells CASSRDGYSNQPQHF. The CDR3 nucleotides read TGTGCCAGCAGTAGAGATGGATATAGCAATCAGCCCCAGCATTTT.

The DNA for the CDR3 is TGTGCCAGCACCTCCGTCGGGACATCCTACAATGAGCAGTTCTTC. As protein: CASTSVGTSYNEQFF. V and J are TRBV7-2 and TRBJ2-1; D might be TRBD1 (6 bases). Trimming cost V 7 bases and J 1 base, with 14 bases left between them. From germline, CDR1 is SGHTA and CDR2 FQGNSA. This CDR3 comprises 15 residues.

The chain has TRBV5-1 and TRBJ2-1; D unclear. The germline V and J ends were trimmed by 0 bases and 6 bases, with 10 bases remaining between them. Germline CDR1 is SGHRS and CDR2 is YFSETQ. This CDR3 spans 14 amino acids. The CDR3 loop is CASSLARAPNEQFF. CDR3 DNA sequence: TGCGCCAGCAGCTTGGCCAGAGCCCCCAATGAGCAGTTCTTC. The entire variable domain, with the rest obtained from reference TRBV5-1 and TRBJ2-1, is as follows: KAGVTQTPRYLIKTRGQQVTLSCSPISGHRSVSWYQQTPGQGLQFLFEYFSETQRNKGNFPGRFSGRQFSNSRSEMNVSTLELGDSALYLCASSLARAPNEQFFGPGTRLTVL.

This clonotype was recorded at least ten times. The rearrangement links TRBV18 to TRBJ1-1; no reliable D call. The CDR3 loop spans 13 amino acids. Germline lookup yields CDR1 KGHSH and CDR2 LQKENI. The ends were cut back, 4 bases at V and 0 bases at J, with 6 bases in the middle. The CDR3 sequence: CASSQTLNTEAFF. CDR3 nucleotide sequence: TGTGCCAGCTCACAGACCTTGAACACTGAAGCTTTCTTT.

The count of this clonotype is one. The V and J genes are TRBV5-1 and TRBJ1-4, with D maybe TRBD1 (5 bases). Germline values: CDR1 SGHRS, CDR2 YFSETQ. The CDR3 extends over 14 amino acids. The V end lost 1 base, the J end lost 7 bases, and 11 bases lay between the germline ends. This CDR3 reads CASSLTRQSEKLFF. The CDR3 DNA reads TGCGCCAGCAGCTTGACCAGACAGAGTGAAAAACTGTTTTTT.

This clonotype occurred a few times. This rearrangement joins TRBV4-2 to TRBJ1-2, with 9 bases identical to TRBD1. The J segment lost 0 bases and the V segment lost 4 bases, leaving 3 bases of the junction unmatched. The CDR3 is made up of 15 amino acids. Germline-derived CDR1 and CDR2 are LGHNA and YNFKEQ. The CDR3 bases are TGTGCCAGCAGCCCTAACAGGGGGCCTAACTATGGCTACACCTTC. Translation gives CASSPNRGPNYGYTF.

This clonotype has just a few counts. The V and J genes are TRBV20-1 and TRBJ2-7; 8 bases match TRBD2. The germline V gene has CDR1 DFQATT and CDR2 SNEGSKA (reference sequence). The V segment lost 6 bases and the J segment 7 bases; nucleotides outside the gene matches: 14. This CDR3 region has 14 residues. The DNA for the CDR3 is TGCAGTGCCCGCCCCAGCGGGAGTTACGAGGAGCAGTACGTC. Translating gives CSARPSGSYEEQYV.

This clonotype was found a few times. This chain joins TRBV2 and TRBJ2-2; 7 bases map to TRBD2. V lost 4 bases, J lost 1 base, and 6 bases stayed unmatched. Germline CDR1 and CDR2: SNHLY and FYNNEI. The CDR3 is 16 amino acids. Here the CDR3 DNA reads TGTGCCAGCAGTGTTTCCTGGGGGGGGAACACCGGGGAGCTGTTTTTT. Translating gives CASSVSWGGNTGELFF.

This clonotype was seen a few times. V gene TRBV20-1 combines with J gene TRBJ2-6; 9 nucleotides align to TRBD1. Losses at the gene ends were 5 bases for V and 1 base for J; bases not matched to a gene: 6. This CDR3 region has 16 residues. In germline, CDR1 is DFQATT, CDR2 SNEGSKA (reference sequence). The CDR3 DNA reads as TGCAGTGCTGTCGACAGGGGGGCTTCTGGGGCCAACGTCCTGACTTTC. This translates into CSAVDRGASGANVLTF.

Here the CDR3 DNA reads TGTGCCAGCAGTTACCCCGGAGGGGCGGGGGAGCTGTTTTTT. As protein: CASSYPGGAGELFF. The rearrangement links TRBV6-5 to TRBJ2-2, with D possibly matching TRBD2 (6 bases). The germline V gene has CDR1 MNHEY and CDR2 SVGAGI. The CDR3 totals 14 residues. The V end lost 2 bases, the J end lost 8 bases, and 12 bases lay between the germline ends.

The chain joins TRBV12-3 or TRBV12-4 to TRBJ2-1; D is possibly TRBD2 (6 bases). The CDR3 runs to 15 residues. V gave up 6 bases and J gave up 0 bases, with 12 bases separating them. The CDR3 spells CASRRGLLSYNEQFF. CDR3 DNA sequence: TGTGCCAGCAGAAGGGGACTTCTCTCCTACAATGAGCAGTTCTTC.